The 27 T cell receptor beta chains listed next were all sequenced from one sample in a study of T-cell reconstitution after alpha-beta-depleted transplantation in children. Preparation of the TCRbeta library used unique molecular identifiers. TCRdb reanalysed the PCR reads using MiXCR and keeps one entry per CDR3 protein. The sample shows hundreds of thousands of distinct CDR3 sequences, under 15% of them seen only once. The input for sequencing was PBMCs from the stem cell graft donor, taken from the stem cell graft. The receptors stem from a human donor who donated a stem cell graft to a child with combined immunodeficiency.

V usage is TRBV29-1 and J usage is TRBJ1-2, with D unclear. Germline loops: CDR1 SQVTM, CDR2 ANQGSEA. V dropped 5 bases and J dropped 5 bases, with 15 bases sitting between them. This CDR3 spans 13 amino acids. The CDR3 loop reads CSVHQVIGYGYTF. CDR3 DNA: TGCAGCGTTCATCAGGTCATCGGATATGGCTACACCTTC.

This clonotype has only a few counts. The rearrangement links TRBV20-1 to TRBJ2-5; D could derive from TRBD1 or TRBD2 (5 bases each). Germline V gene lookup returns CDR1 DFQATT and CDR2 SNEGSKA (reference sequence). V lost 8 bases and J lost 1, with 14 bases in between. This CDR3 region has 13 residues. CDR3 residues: CSPTSGGQETQYF. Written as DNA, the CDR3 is TGCAGTCCGACCTCTGGGGGCCAAGAGACCCAGTACTTC.

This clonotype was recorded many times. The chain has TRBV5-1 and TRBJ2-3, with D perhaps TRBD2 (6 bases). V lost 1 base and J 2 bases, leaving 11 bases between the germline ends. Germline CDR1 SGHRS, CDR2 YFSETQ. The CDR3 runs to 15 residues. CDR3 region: CASSLTAGPTDTQYF. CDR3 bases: TGCGCCAGCAGCTTGACGGCGGGGCCCACAGATACGCAGTATTTT.

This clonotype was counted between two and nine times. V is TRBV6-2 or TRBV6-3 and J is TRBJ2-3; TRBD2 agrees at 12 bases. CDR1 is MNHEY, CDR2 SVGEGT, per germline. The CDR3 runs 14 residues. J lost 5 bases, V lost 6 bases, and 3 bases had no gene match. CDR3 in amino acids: CASRLAGGRDTQYF. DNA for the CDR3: TGTGCCAGCAGACTAGCGGGAGGAAGAGATACGCAGTATTTT.

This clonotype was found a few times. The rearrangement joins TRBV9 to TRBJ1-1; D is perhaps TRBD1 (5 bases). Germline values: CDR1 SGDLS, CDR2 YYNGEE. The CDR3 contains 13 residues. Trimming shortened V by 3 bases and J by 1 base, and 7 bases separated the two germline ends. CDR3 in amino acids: CASSEGQNTEAFF. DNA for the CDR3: TGTGCCAGCAGCGAAGGACAGAACACTGAAGCTTTCTTT. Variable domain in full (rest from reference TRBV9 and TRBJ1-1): DSGVTQTPKHLITATGQRVTLRCSPRSGDLSVYWYQQSLDQGLQFLIQYYNGEERAKGNILERFSAQQFPDLHSELNLSSLELGDSALYFCASSEGQNTEAFFGQGTRLTVV.

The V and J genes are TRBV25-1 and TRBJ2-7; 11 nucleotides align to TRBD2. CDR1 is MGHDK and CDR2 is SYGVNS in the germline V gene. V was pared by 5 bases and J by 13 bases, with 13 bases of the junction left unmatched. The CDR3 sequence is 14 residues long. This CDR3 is CASSKLGLAGSFYF. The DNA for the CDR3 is TGTGCCAGCAGTAAACTAGGACTAGCGGGTTCCTTTTACTTC.

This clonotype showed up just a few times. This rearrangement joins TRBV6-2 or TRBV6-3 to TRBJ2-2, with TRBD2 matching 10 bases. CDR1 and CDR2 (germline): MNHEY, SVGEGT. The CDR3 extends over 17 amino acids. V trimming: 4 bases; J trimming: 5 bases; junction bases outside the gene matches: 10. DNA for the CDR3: TGTGCCAGCAGTTTGGGACTAGCGATCAAATTGACCGGGGAGCTGTTTTTT. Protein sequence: CASSLGLAIKLTGELFF.

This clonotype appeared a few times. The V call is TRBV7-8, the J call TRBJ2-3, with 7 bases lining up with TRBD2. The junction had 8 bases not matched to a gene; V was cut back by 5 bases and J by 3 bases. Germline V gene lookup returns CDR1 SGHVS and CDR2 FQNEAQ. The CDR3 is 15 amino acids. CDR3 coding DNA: TGTGCCAGCAGCAGCCAGCGGGGAGGGACAGATACGCAGTATTTT. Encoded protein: CASSSQRGGTDTQYF.

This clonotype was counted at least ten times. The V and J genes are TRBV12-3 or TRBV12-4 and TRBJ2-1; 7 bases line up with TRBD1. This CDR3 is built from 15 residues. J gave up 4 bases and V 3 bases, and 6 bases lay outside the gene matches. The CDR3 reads CASSFEQGWYNEQFF. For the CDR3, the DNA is TGTGCCAGCAGTTTTGAACAGGGGTGGTACAATGAGCAGTTCTTC.

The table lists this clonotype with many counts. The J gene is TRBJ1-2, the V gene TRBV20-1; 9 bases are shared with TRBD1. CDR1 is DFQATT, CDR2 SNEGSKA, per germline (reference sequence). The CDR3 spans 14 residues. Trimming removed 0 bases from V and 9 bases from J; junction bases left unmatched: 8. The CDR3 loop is CSARDLRQGESYTF. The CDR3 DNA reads TGCAGTGCTAGAGATCTTCGACAGGGGGAGAGCTACACCTTC.

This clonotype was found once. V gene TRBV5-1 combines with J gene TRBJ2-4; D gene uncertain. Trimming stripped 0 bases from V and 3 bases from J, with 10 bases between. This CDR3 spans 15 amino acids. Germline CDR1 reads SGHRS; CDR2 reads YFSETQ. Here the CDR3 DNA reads TGCGCCAGCAGCTTGGGCCAGATCGACAAAAACATTCAGTACTTC. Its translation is CASSLGQIDKNIQYF.

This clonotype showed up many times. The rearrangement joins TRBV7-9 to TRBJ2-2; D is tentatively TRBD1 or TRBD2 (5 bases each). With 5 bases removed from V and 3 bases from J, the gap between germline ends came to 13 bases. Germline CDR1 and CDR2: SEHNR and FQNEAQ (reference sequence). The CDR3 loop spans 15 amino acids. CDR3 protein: CASSHQGRHTGELFF. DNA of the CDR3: TGTGCCAGCAGCCATCAGGGACGGCACACCGGGGAGCTGTTTTTT.

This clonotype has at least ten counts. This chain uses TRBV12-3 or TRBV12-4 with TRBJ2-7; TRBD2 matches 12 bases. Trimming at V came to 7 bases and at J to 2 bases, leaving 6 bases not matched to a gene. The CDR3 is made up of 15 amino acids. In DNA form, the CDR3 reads TGTGCCAGCATGGTCGGACTAGCGGGGCCCTACGAGCAGTACTTC. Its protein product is CASMVGLAGPYEQYF.

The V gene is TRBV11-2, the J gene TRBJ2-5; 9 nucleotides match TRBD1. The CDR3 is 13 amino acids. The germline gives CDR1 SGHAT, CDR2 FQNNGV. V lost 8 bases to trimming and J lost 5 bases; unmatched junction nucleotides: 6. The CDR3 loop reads CASEYRGLETQYF. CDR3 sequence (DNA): TGTGCCAGCGAGTACAGGGGGCTGGAGACCCAGTACTTC.

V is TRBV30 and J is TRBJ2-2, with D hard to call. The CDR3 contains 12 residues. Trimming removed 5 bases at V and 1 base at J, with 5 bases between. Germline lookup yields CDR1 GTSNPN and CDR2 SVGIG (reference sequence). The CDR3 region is CAWVENTGELFF. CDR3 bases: TGTGCCTGGGTCGAGAACACCGGGGAGCTGTTTTTT.

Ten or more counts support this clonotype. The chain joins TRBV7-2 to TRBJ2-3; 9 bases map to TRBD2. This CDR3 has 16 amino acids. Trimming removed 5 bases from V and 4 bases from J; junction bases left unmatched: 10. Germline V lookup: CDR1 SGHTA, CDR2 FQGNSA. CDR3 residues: CASSPRSGGFADTQYF. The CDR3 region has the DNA TGTGCCAGCAGCCCCCGGAGCGGGGGGTTCGCAGATACGCAGTATTTT. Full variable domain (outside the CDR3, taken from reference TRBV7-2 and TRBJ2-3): GAGVSQSPSNKVTEKGKDVELRCDPISGHTALYWYRQSLGQGLEFLIYFQGNSAPDKSGLPSDRFSAERTGGSVSTLTIQRTQQEDSAVYLCASSPRSGGFADTQYFGPGTRLTVL.

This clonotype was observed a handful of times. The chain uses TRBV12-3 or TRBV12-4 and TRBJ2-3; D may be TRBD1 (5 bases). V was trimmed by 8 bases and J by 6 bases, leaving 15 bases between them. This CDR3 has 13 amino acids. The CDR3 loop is CASGKGAVDTQYF. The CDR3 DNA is TGTGCCAGCGGGAAAGGGGCGGTGGATACGCAGTATTTT.

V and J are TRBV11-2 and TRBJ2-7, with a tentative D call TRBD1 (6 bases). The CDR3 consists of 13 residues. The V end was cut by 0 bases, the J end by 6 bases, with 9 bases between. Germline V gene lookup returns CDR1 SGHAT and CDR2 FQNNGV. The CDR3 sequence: CASSLDGGGEQYF. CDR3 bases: TGTGCCAGCAGCTTAGATGGGGGCGGCGAGCAGTACTTC. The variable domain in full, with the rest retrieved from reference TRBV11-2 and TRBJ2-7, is EAGVAQSPRYKIIEKRQSVAFWCNPISGHATLYWYQQILGQGPKLLIQFQNNGVVDDSQLPKDRFSAERLKGVDSTLKIQPAKLEDSAVYLCASSLDGGGEQYFGPGTRLTVT.

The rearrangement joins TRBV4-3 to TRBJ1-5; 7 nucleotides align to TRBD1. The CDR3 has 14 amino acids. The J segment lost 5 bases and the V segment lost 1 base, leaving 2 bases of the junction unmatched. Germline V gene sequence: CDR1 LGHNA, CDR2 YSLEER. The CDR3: CASSQVQGYQPQHF. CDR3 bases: TGCGCCAGCAGCCAAGTACAGGGGTATCAGCCCCAGCATTTT.

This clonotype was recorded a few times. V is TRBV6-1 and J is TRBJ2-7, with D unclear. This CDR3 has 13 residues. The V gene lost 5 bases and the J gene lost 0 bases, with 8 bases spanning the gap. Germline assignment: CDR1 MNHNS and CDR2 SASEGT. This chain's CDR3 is CASSKPYSYEQYF. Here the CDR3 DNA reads TGTGCCAGCAGTAAGCCCTACTCCTACGAGCAGTACTTC.

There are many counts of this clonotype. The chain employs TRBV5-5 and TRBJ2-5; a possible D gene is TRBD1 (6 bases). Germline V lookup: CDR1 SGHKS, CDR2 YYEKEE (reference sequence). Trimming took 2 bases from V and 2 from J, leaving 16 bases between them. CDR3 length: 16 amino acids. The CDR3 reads CASSFGGRGSQETQYF. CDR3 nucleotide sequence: TGTGCCAGCAGCTTTGGTGGCAGGGGCTCTCAAGAGACCCAGTACTTC.

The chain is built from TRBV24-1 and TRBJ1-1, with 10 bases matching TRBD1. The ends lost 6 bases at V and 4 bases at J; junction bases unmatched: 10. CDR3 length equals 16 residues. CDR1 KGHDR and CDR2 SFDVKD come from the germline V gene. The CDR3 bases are TGTGCCACCAGTCCTGGGGGGACAGGGGCCGGCACTGAAGCTTTCTTT. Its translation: CATSPGGTGAGTEAFF.

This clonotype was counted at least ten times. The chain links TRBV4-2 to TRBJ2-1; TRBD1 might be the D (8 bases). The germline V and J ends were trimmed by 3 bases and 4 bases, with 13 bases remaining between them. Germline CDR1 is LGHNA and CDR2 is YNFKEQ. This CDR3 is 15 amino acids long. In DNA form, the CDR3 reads TGTGCCAGCAGCCATGACAGGGGACTATACAATGAGCAGTTCTTC. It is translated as CASSHDRGLYNEQFF.

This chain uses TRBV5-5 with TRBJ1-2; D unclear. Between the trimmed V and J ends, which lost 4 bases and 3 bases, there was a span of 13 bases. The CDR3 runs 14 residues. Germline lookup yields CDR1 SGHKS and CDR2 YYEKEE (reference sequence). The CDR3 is CASSPTAEDYGYTF. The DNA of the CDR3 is TGTGCCAGCAGCCCGACCGCGGAGGACTATGGCTACACCTTC.

This CDR3 is CASSLNAGFNSPLHF. The CDR3 DNA sequence: TGCGCCAGCAGCTTGAACGCGGGGTTCAATTCACCCCTCCACTTT. This chain connects TRBV5-1 to TRBJ1-6; D unclear. The CDR3 totals 15 residues. Germline CDR1 is SGHRS and CDR2 is YFSETQ. V was trimmed by 1 base and J by 7 bases, leaving 12 bases between them.

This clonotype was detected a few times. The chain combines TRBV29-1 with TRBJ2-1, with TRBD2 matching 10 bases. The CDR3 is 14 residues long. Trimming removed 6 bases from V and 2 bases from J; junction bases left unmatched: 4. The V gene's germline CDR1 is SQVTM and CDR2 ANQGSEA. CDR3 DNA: TGCAGCGTCCACACTAGCGGGACCTACAATGAGCAGTTCTTC. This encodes CSVHTSGTYNEQFF.

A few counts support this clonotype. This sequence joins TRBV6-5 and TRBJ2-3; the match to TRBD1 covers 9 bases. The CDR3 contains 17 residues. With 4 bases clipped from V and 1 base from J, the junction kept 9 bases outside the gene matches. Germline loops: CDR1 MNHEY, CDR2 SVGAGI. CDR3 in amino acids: CASSSNLWDRGTDTQYF. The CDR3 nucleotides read TGTGCCAGCAGTTCCAACCTCTGGGACAGGGGCACAGATACGCAGTATTTT.